Below are 11 T cell receptor beta chains sequenced from a single sample in a study of blood T cell repertoires in COVID-19. The method was immunoSEQ multiplex PCR; TCRdb's version includes in-frame clones alone and lacks a portion of them. Among about 180,000 clones, approximately 80% were seen once, and the ten largest hold 1.5%. Sequencing was done on a sample of peripheral blood. Source of these receptors: a human donor in a cohort sampled during active COVID-19.

The count of this clone is one. The J gene is TRBJ2-7, the V gene TRBV3-1 (or the pseudogene TRBV3-2); D is ambiguous. V was clipped by 1 base and J by 1 base, with 11 bases between them. Germline CDR1 and CDR2: LGHDT and YNNKEL (reference sequence). CDR3 length equals 15 residues. For the CDR3, the DNA is TGTGCCAGCAGCCAAGCCGGTGTCCTTTCCTACGAGCAGTACTTC. Amino acid sequence: CASSQAGVLSYEQYF.

About this clone itself: Other nucleotide sequences from this sample produce the same CDR3. This sequence joins TRBV18 and TRBJ1-2, with D uncertain. Germline V gene lookup returns CDR1 KGHSH and CDR2 LQKENI. Trimming left V 2 bases short and J 4 bases short, with 8 bases between. The CDR3 covers 13 residues. This CDR3 reads CASSPGEAYGYTF. As DNA, the CDR3 is TGTGCCAGCTCACCAGGGGAGGCCTATGGCTACACCTTC.

This sequence joins TRBV5-1 and TRBJ1-5; TRBD1 agrees at 7 bases. The CDR3 sequence is 16 residues long. The V gene end was trimmed by 0 bases and the J gene end by 1 base; junction bases not matched to a gene: 4. The germline gives CDR1 SGHRS, CDR2 YFSETQ. In DNA, the CDR3 is TGCGCCAGCAGCTTGGGACAGGGAGGAAGCAATCAGCCCCAGCATTTT. It is translated as CASSLGQGGSNQPQHF.

V usage is TRBV2 and J usage is TRBJ2-6, with D perhaps matching TRBD1 (6 bases). CDR3 length equals 18 residues. The germline V gene encodes CDR1 SNHLY and CDR2 FYNNEI. Trimming took off 11 bases at V and 0 bases at J, with 23 bases between the two ends. The CDR3 is CASSDGGRAHSGANVLTF. In DNA form, the CDR3 reads TGTGCCTCTTCTGATGGGGGCAGGGCGCACTCTGGGGCCAACGTCCTGACTTTC. Combining the CDR3 with reference TRBV2 and TRBJ2-6 gives the whole variable domain EPEVTQTPSHQVTQMGQEVILRCVPISNHLYFYWYRQILGQKVEFLVSFYNNEISEKSEIFDDQFSVERPDGSNFTLKIRSTKLEDSAMYFCASSDGGRAHSGANVLTFGAGSRLTVL.

This rearrangement joins TRBV14 to TRBJ1-5; TRBD1 is a possible D gene (6 bases). V gave up 4 bases and J gave up 9 bases, with 16 bases separating them. Germline lookup yields CDR1 SGHDN and CDR2 FVKESK. This CDR3 is 14 amino acids long. The CDR3 loop is CASSPTGGGWPQHF. CDR3 coding DNA: TGTGCCAGCAGCCCCACTGGGGGGGGCTGGCCCCAGCATTTT.

This clone is a singleton in its sample. V is TRBV20-1 and J is TRBJ2-1, with 10 bases that match TRBD2. CDR3 length: 14 amino acids. Germline V lookup: CDR1 DFQATT, CDR2 SNEGSKA (reference sequence). J lost 8 bases, V lost 3 bases, and 7 bases had no gene match. CDR3 region: CSASRLAGAYEQFF. The CDR3 coding sequence is TGCAGTGCTAGTCGGCTAGCGGGAGCGTATGAGCAGTTCTTC.

This clone was seen only once. The chain has TRBV4-2 and TRBJ1-5; tentative D call: TRBD1 (5 bases). Trimming left V 0 bases short and J 3 bases short, with 12 bases between. The germline CDR1 and CDR2 sequences are LGHNA and YNFKEQ. The CDR3 is 16 amino acids. The chain's CDR3 is CASSQDFRQLNQPQHF. In DNA form, the CDR3 reads TGTGCCAGCAGCCAAGATTTTCGACAGCTCAATCAGCCCCAGCATTTT.

DNA for the CDR3: TGTGCCAGCAGCGTACAGGTTCGCTCTGGGGCCAACGTCCTGACTTTC. Amino acids: CASSVQVRSGANVLTF. The chain has TRBV9 and TRBJ2-6; D is unclear. This CDR3 has 16 residues. Germline V gene sequence: CDR1 SGDLS, CDR2 YYNGEE. V lost 1 base and J 0 bases, leaving 8 bases between the germline ends. The full variable domain, in which reference TRBV9 and TRBJ2-6 provide the parts outside the CDR3, is DSGVTQTPKHLITATGQRVTLRCSPRSGDLSVYWYQQSLDQGLQFLIQYYNGEERAKGNILERFSAQQFPDLHSELNLSSLELGDSALYFCASSVQVRSGANVLTFGAGSRLTVL.

This clone has only one observation. V and J are TRBV3-1 (or the pseudogene TRBV3-2) and TRBJ2-7; D gene ambiguous. This CDR3 comprises 13 residues. Germline-derived CDR1 and CDR2 are LGHDT and YNNKEL (reference sequence). Trimming pared 3 bases from V and 0 bases from J, leaving 6 bases between. CDR3 sequence (DNA): TGTGCCAGCAGCCACGATAGCTCCTACGAGCAGTACTTC. Its translation is CASSHDSSYEQYF.

The chain joins TRBV28 to TRBJ2-7; 11 bases match TRBD1. The CDR3 sequence is 15 residues long. Germline CDR1 reads MDHEN; CDR2 reads SYDVKM. V was clipped by 6 bases and J by 4 bases; unmatched bases: 8. The CDR3 loop is CASSPPGQGGYEQYF. The CDR3 region has the DNA TGTGCCAGCAGCCCTCCGGGACAGGGGGGATACGAGCAGTACTTC.

This chain joins TRBV6-5 and TRBJ1-5; 7 bases fit TRBD1. CDR1 and CDR2 from the germline V gene are MNHEY and SVGAGI. V lost 5 bases, J lost 9 bases, and 4 bases stayed unmatched. The CDR3 length is 12 residues. CDR3 amino acids: CASSQTGRPQHF. The CDR3 DNA reads TGTGCCAGCAGTCAGACAGGGAGGCCCCAGCATTTT.